Sequencing of this TCR beta chain was carried out in a study of T cell repertoires in cytomegalovirus infection. For the study at large: Recently described HLA-C-restricted plus well-studied HLA-B-restricted CMV epitopes were used. CMV infection together with matching HLA type was indicated by public TCR beta signatures.

Using its own MiXCR run on the reads, TCRdb lists one record per CDR3 protein. The data contain some 800,000 distinct CDR3 sequences, approximately 29% of them seen just once; the ten biggest clones take up 9.5% to 15%. Notes on this clonotype: Antigen unknown.

Study observations and caveats: HLA-C-restricted CMV clonotypes gave the most frequent clonotype in two of eight donors.

The starting material was cultured CD8+ T cells from PBMCs, obtained from culture after CMV antigen stimulation. The sequence was collected from a human donor in good health (CMV status not recorded). Some clones in this sample may be carry-over from other donors' samples.

As DNA, the CDR3 is TGTGCCAGCAGCGCCCCCACCCACACAGATACGCAGTATTTT. Residues: CASSAPTHTDTQYF. The V call is TRBV7-9, the J call TRBJ2-3, with no clear D. Germline CDR1 and CDR2: SEHNR and FQNEAQ (reference sequence). The CDR3 spans 14 residues. V lost 5 bases and J lost 2, with 11 bases in between.